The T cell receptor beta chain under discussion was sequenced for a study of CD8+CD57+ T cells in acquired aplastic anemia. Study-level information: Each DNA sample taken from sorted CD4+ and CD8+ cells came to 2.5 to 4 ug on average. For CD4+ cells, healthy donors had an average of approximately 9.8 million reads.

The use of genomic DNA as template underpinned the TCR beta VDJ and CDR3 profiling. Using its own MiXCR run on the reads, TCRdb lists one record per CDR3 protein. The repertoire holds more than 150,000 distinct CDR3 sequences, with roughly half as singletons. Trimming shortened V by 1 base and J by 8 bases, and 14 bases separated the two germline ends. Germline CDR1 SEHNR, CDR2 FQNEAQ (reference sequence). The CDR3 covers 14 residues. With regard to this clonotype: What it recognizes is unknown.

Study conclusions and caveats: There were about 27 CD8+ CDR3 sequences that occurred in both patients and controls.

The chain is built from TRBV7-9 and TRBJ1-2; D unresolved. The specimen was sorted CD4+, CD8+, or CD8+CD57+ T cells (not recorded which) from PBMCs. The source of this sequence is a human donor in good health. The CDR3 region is CASSLVDEGHGYTF. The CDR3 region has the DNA TGTGCCAGCAGCTTAGTCGATGAAGGGCACGGCTACACCTTC.